This TCR beta chain emerged from a study of response to subunit inactivated influenza vaccine. TCRdb itself ran the RT-PCR reads through MiXCR, one entry per CDR3 protein. The sample includes 800,000 or so distinct CDR3 sequences, around 20% seen only once; the top ten take about a tenth. Notes on the study in general: The authors proposed limited new T cell recruitment per seasonal influenza vaccination.

With respect to this clonotype: Antigen: not known.

The CDR3 totals 12 residues. Germline V gene sequence: CDR1 DFQATT, CDR2 SNEGSKA (reference sequence). The germline V and J ends were trimmed by 7 bases and 1 base, with 10 bases remaining between them. The material sequenced was PBMCs from blood, taken around 5 days after vaccination. The clonotype comes from a man over 45 who received an inactivated influenza vaccine. The J gene is TRBJ1-1, the V gene TRBV20-1; D may be TRBD1 (5 bases). DNA of the CDR3: TGCAGTGTCAGACAGCCGAACACTGAAGCTTTCTTT. Translation: CSVRQPNTEAFF.